Below are 31 T cell receptor beta chains sequenced from a single sample in a study of blood T cells in healthy people across ages. The second PCR ran about 6 to 12 cycles with a sample-barcoded 5' primer and J-beta primers. TCRdb analysed the 5' RACE reads with MiXCR anew, one entry per CDR3 protein. The sample lists about 640,000 distinct CDR3 sequences; 25% to 30% were seen once. Sequencing used blood. These receptors were collected from a woman of 80 years or more in good health.

In this sample, this clonotype turned up many times. This sequence joins TRBV7-3 and TRBJ2-1; 12 positions match TRBD1. CDR1 SGHTA and CDR2 FQGTGA come from the germline V gene. V lost 6 bases to trimming and J lost 4 bases; unmatched junction nucleotides: 7. The CDR3 loop spans 16 amino acids. The CDR3 loop is CASSSLGQGAYNEQFF. CDR3 nucleotide sequence: TGTGCCAGCAGTTCTTTGGGACAGGGGGCTTACAATGAGCAGTTCTTC.

This clonotype was detected ten times or more. The gene calls are TRBV5-1 and TRBJ1-1; TRBD1 agrees at 8 bases. The trim removed 0 bases at V and 0 bases at J, leaving 7 bases unmatched. The CDR3 runs 17 residues. The germline CDR1 and CDR2 sequences are SGHRS and YFSETQ. CDR3 residues: CASSLGQGAGMNTEAFF. DNA of the CDR3: TGCGCCAGCAGCTTGGGGCAGGGGGCCGGGATGAACACTGAAGCTTTCTTT.

The table lists this clonotype with many counts. The chain combines TRBV6-1 with TRBJ1-2; 9 nucleotides align to TRBD1. J lost 4 bases, V lost 4 bases, and 10 bases had no gene match. This CDR3 is 16 amino acids long. Germline lookup yields CDR1 MNHNS and CDR2 SASEGT. The DNA for the CDR3 is TGTGCCAGCAGTGCCCCCACAGGGGGCGCAGGCTATGGCTACACCTTC. Translated, it gives CASSAPTGGAGYGYTF.

This clonotype was seen many times. The chain recombines TRBV20-1 with TRBJ2-3; 10 bases map to TRBD1. Germline V CDR1 and CDR2: DFQATT, SNEGSKA (reference sequence). The CDR3 runs to 16 residues. Losses at the gene ends were 6 bases for V and 4 bases for J; bases not matched to a gene: 13. CDR3: CSAYPPGQGTADTQYF. DNA for the CDR3: TGCAGTGCCTACCCCCCGGGACAGGGGACAGCAGATACGCAGTATTTT.

This clonotype is a singleton in its sample. The junction does not match germline at one end; this may be a read error. The genes are TRBV7-9 and TRBJ2-7; TRBD2 aligns across 9 bases. Germline V lookup: CDR1 SEHNR, CDR2 FQNEAQ (reference sequence). The CDR3 covers 17 residues. The CDR3 bases are TGTGCCAGCAGCCCGATAGCGGGGGAAAGAGGGGACAATGAGCGGTACTTC. Protein: CASSPIAGERGDNERYF.

In this sample, this clonotype turned up a few times. This rearrangement joins TRBV30 to TRBJ1-6; D unclear. CDR1 is GTSNPN and CDR2 is SVGIG in the germline V gene (reference sequence). The V gene lost 1 base and the J gene lost 5 bases, with 9 bases spanning the gap. This CDR3 contains 14 residues. The CDR3 coding sequence is TGTGCCTGGAGTGACGGCAGAAATAATTCACCCCTCCACTTT. This encodes CAWSDGRNNSPLHF.

This clonotype appeared many times. The V gene is TRBV27, the J gene TRBJ1-2; 8 bases line up with TRBD1. CDR3 length: 14 residues. Germline trimming cut 1 base from V and 6 bases from J; bases unmatched to any gene: 4. Germline V gene lookup returns CDR1 MNHEY and CDR2 SMNVEV (reference sequence). The DNA for the CDR3 is TGTGCCAGCAGTTTATGGCAGGGGGCGGATGGCTACACCTTC. Protein product: CASSLWQGADGYTF.

This clonotype was seen many times. This sequence joins TRBV3-1 and TRBJ2-7, with 7 bases that match TRBD1. The length of the CDR3 is 13 residues. V dropped 4 bases and J dropped 5; count of bases not matched to a gene: 5. CDR1 is LGHDT and CDR2 is YNNKEL in the germline V gene (reference sequence). In DNA form, the CDR3 reads TGTGCCAGCAGCCTACAGGGGCTTAACGAGCAGTACTTC. Translated, it gives CASSLQGLNEQYF.

This clonotype was counted between two and nine times. It may be a read error: a sequence one base away is much more abundant. The chain couples TRBV6-2 or TRBV6-3 to TRBJ2-3; TRBD2 might be the D (5 bases). CDR3 size: 9 residues. Germline CDR1 reads MNHEY; CDR2 reads SVGEGT. CDR3 nucleotides: TGTACCAGCGGAGATACGCAGTATTTT. It is translated as CTSGDTQYF.

In its sample, this clonotype was seen many times. The CDR3 nucleotides are TGCAGTGCTAGAGGCGGGGGGATCTCCTACGAGCAGTACTTC. Translating gives CSARGGGISYEQYF. V gene TRBV20-1 combines with J gene TRBJ2-7; 8 bases align to TRBD2. Trimming removed 1 base from V and 0 bases from J; junction bases left unmatched: 2. The CDR3 loop spans 14 amino acids. Germline assignment: CDR1 DFQATT and CDR2 SNEGSKA (reference sequence).

The rearrangement links TRBV5-1 to TRBJ1-1; 7 bases are a match to TRBD1. Germline V gene data show CDR1 as SGHRS and CDR2 as YFSETQ. V gave up 3 bases and J gave up 6 bases; unmatched junction bases: 14. This CDR3 comprises 16 residues. CDR3 coding DNA: TGCGCCAGCAGCTCCGGAGGAAGACGCCAGGGGGCTGAAGCTTTCTTT. Its translation: CASSSGGRRQGAEAFF. The full variable domain, its missing parts supplied by reference TRBV5-1 and TRBJ1-1, is KAGVTQTPRYLIKTRGQQVTLSCSPISGHRSVSWYQQTPGQGLQFLFEYFSETQRNKGNFPGRFSGRQFSNSRSEMNVSTLELGDSALYLCASSSGGRRQGAEAFFGQGTRLTVV.

This clonotype was seen a few times. The V call is TRBV5-1, the J call TRBJ2-5; 16 nucleotides line up with TRBD2. V was pared by 4 bases and J by 11 bases, with 17 bases of the junction left unmatched. This CDR3 region has 18 residues. The germline V gene encodes CDR1 SGHRS and CDR2 YFSETQ. CDR3 sequence: CASSPGLAGGPTYNEQYF. In DNA form, the CDR3 reads TGCGCCAGCAGCCCGGGACTAGCGGGGGGGCCCACATACAATGAGCAGTACTTC.

As regards this clonotype: One end of the junction varies from germline; a read error may be responsible. The chain carries TRBV7-9 and TRBJ1-1; possible D gene TRBD1, 5 bases. The germline V gene has CDR1 SEHNR and CDR2 FQNEAQ (reference sequence). The length of the CDR3 is 13 residues. DNA for the CDR3: TGTGCCAGCAGCTTAGCAGTCGGGACTGAAGCTTTTTTT. This sequence encodes CASSLAVGTEAFF. Combining the CDR3 with reference TRBV7-9 and TRBJ1-1 gives the whole variable domain DTGVSQNPRHKITKRGQNVTFRCDPISEHNRLYWYRQTLGQGPEFLTYFQNEAQLEKSRLLSDRFSAERPKGSFSTLEIQRTEQGDSAMYLCASSLAVGTEAFFGQGTRLTVV.

This clonotype was counted a few times. A much bigger clone sits one base away, suggesting this may be a read error. CDR3 in amino acids: CRAPDETYEQYF. CDR3 coding DNA: TGCAGGGCTCCGGACGAGACCTACGAGCAGTACTTC. The chain links TRBV20-1 to TRBJ2-7; D call uncertain. The CDR3 runs 12 residues. Germline V lookup: CDR1 DFQATT, CDR2 SNEGSKA (reference sequence).

In its sample, this clonotype was seen many times. The chain carries TRBV29-1 and TRBJ2-7, with 12 nucleotides matching TRBD1. With V trimmed by 3 bases and J by 6 bases, 6 bases remained unmatched. Per the germline V gene, CDR1 is SQVTM and CDR2 is ANQGSEA. CDR3 length equals 14 residues. The CDR3 bases are TGCAGCGTTGACTTCGGGACAGGGGGCTTCGAGCAGTACTTC. This translates into CSVDFGTGGFEQYF.

This clonotype was detected a few times. The gene calls are TRBV9 and TRBJ2-2; 7 nucleotides line up with TRBD1. V lost 3 bases, J lost 6 bases, and 11 bases stayed unmatched. Germline CDR1 and CDR2: SGDLS and YYNGEE. The CDR3 extends over 16 amino acids. CDR3 nucleotides: TGTGCCAGCAGCGGCCGGGACAGCCATATGTCCGGGGAGCTGTTTTTT. The encoded protein is CASSGRDSHMSGELFF.

This clonotype was recorded at least ten times. A much larger clone lies a single base off, so this may be a read error. The CDR3 loop is CASRRFGNNQPQHF. The CDR3, as DNA: TGTGCCAGCAGGCGGTTCGGGAACAATCAGCCCCAGCATTTT. The chain combines TRBV6-2 or TRBV6-3 with TRBJ1-5; D is ambiguous. V shed 6 bases and J shed 3 bases, with 12 bases lying between them. The CDR3 spans 14 residues. In germline, CDR1 is MNHEY, CDR2 SVGEGT.

This clonotype was seen repeatedly, ten times or more. The chain uses TRBV3-1 and TRBJ2-6; D gene unclear. Trimming stripped 1 base from V and 0 bases from J, with 7 bases between. Germline values: CDR1 LGHDT, CDR2 YNNKEL (reference sequence). The CDR3 has 16 amino acids. The CDR3: CASSQGRRSGANVLTF. The CDR3 nucleotides read TGTGCCAGCAGCCAAGGACGGCGCTCTGGGGCCAACGTCCTGACTTTC.

Ten or more counts support this clonotype. The V gene is TRBV5-1, the J gene TRBJ2-5; D gene ambiguous. Germline CDR1 reads SGHRS; CDR2 reads YFSETQ. CDR3 length: 11 amino acids. V dropped 4 bases and J dropped 2 bases, with 3 bases sitting between them. This chain's CDR3 is CASSVQETQYF. The CDR3 DNA reads as TGCGCCAGCAGCGTTCAAGAGACCCAGTACTTC.

In this sample, this clonotype turned up once. The rearrangement joins TRBV5-1 to TRBJ2-3; 7 bases line up with TRBD1. CDR1 is SGHRS, CDR2 YFSETQ, per germline. With V trimmed by 0 bases and J by 2 bases, 9 bases remained unmatched. This CDR3 is built from 17 residues. CDR3 DNA: TGCGCCAGCAGCTTGGAAGGACAGGCCCGCTACACAGATACGCAGTATTTT. Encoded protein: CASSLEGQARYTDTQYF. The full variable domain, rest sourced from reference TRBV5-1 and TRBJ2-3, is KAGVTQTPRYLIKTRGQQVTLSCSPISGHRSVSWYQQTPGQGLQFLFEYFSETQRNKGNFPGRFSGRQFSNSRSEMNVSTLELGDSALYLCASSLEGQARYTDTQYFGPGTRLTVL.

Remarks on this clonotype: Being one base from a much bigger clone, this may be a read error. The chain employs TRBV15 and TRBJ1-6; possible D gene TRBD1, 6 bases. Deletions cut 4 bases from V and 4 bases from J, with 14 bases between. The CDR3 length is 16 residues. Germline CDR1 and CDR2: LNHNV and YYDKDF (reference sequence). This chain's CDR3 is CATSTKAGVYNSPLHF. The CDR3 DNA reads as TGTGCCACCAGCACCAAGGCAGGGGTTTATAATTCACCCCTCCACTTT.

V and J are TRBV7-2 and TRBJ2-7, with TRBD1 as a possible D gene (5 bases). Trimming shortened V by 1 base and J by 2 bases, and 15 bases separated the two germline ends. This CDR3 comprises 16 residues. Per the germline V gene, CDR1 is SGHTA and CDR2 is FQGNSA. This CDR3 is CASSLVFPGIPYEQYF. DNA of the CDR3: TGTGCCAGCAGCTTAGTGTTTCCAGGGATCCCCTACGAGCAGTACTTC.

This clonotype was picked up many times. A read error may account for a junction end that differs from germline. The V and J genes are TRBV5-1 and TRBJ2-1; D possibly corresponds to TRBD1 (5 bases). The germline V gene encodes CDR1 SGHRS and CDR2 YFSETQ. The CDR3 spans 14 residues. The CDR3 DNA is TGTGCCAGCAGCTTAGGGGTAGGCTACAATGAGCAGTTCTTC. Protein: CASSLGVGYNEQFF.

This clonotype has just a few counts. The chain combines TRBV5-1 with TRBJ2-1; the match to TRBD2 covers 10 bases. The CDR3 covers 20 residues. The trim removed 1 base at V and 1 base at J, leaving 14 bases unmatched. The germline gives CDR1 SGHRS, CDR2 YFSETQ. CDR3 sequence (DNA): TGCGCCAGCAGCTTGCCTCCGAGACTAGCGGGTAGGCATTCCTACAATGAGCAGTTCTTC. The encoded protein is CASSLPPRLAGRHSYNEQFF. The full variable domain, in which reference TRBV5-1 and TRBJ2-1 provide the parts outside the CDR3, is KAGVTQTPRYLIKTRGQQVTLSCSPISGHRSVSWYQQTPGQGLQFLFEYFSETQRNKGNFPGRFSGRQFSNSRSEMNVSTLELGDSALYLCASSLPPRLAGRHSYNEQFFGPGTRLTVL.

This clonotype was found a few times. The chain is built from TRBV15 and TRBJ1-1, with 7 bases identical to TRBD1. Germline CDR1 reads LNHNV; CDR2 reads YYDKDF (reference sequence). The CDR3 contains 16 residues. V lost 1 base, J lost 5 bases, and 10 bases stayed unmatched. In DNA, the CDR3 is TGTGCCACCAGCAGAGTTCATCACAGGGGATGGACTGAAGCTTTCTTT. Amino acid sequence: CATSRVHHRGWTEAFF.

This clonotype showed up many times. The chain has TRBV30 and TRBJ2-1; 9 bases match TRBD1. The germline CDR1 and CDR2 sequences are GTSNPN and SVGIG (reference sequence). The CDR3 runs to 13 residues. J was trimmed by 6 bases and V by 3 bases; bases with no gene match: 3. The CDR3 nucleotides read TGTGCCTGGAGAGGGACAGGGCCCAATGAGCAGTTCTTC. It encodes CAWRGTGPNEQFF.

The J gene is TRBJ1-1, the V gene TRBV20-1, with D perhaps TRBD1 (6 bases). The CDR3 consists of 13 residues. The germline V and J ends were trimmed by 5 bases and 0 bases, with 10 bases remaining between them. Germline V CDR1 and CDR2: DFQATT, SNEGSKA (reference sequence). The CDR3 sequence: CSALGAVNTEAFF. The CDR3 bases are TGCAGTGCTTTGGGGGCTGTGAACACTGAAGCTTTCTTT.

This chain joins TRBV9 and TRBJ2-5; perhaps TRBD1 as D (5 bases). V was cut by 3 bases and J by 4 bases, with 16 bases left in between. Germline V gene lookup returns CDR1 SGDLS and CDR2 YYNGEE. The CDR3 consists of 15 residues. The DNA of the CDR3 is TGTGCCAGCAGCGGAGTCAGCAGGGTAGGAGAGACCCAGTACTTC. It encodes CASSGVSRVGETQYF. Based on the CDR3 plus reference TRBV9 and TRBJ2-5, the full variable domain is DSGVTQTPKHLITATGQRVTLRCSPRSGDLSVYWYQQSLDQGLQFLIQYYNGEERAKGNILERFSAQQFPDLHSELNLSSLELGDSALYFCASSGVSRVGETQYFGPGTRLLVL.

This clonotype was seen only a few times. This chain links TRBV4-2 with TRBJ2-5, with D perhaps matching TRBD2 (5 bases). The CDR3 runs to 14 residues. The germline V gene has CDR1 LGHNA and CDR2 YNFKEQ. V shed 3 bases and J shed 11 bases, with 19 bases lying between them. The CDR3 sequence: CASSQTRGSHEQYF. The CDR3 DNA is TGTGCCAGCAGCCAGACCCGGGGATCGCATGAGCAGTACTTC.

In its sample, this clonotype was seen many times. The chain combines TRBV9 with TRBJ1-5; D call uncertain. Germline V CDR1 and CDR2: SGDLS, YYNGEE. Trimming took 5 bases from V and 0 from J, leaving 12 bases between them. There are 15 residues in the CDR3. The CDR3 coding sequence is TGTGCCAGCAGTGCCGACGGGAATAGCAATCAGCCCCAGCATTTT. Translated, it gives CASSADGNSNQPQHF.

Regarding this clonotype: A much larger clonotype is one base distant, so this may be a read error. The CDR3 loop reads CSASSASGRYEQFF. As DNA, the CDR3 is TGCAGTGCTAGTTCGGCTAGCGGACGTTACGAGCAGTTCTTC. The chain links TRBV20-1 to TRBJ2-1; 7 positions match TRBD2. The length of the CDR3 is 14 residues. The germline CDR1 and CDR2 sequences are DFQATT and SNEGSKA (reference sequence). The V and J ends lost 3 bases and 10 bases, in that order; junction bases with no gene match: 12.